One T cell receptor (beta chain) is described in this entry. Its target antigen remains unknown. Within one base of it there is no much larger clone, and no base qualities were kept. The label giving this sample's treatment or condition can be read as: allogeneic hematopoietic cell transplantation with graft depleted of TCRalphabeta T cells and CD19 B cells. TCRalphabeta/CD19-depleted allogeneic hematopoietic cell grafts were given to the transplant recipients, all of whom were children. The sample belongs to a study of T-cell reconstitution after alpha-beta-depleted transplantation in children (dated by TCRdb to about 2016). Concerning the study at large: T-cell immune reconstitution after TCRalphabeta/CD19-depleted allogeneic hematopoietic cell transplantation in children was quantitatively tracked in the study by means of TCR repertoire profiling. Overall results and qualifications from the work: Hyperexpanded clone frequencies declined over subsequent months; after one year, T-cell counts and TCRbeta diversity were mostly attributed to newly produced T cells. In some patients, the high TCRbeta diversity seen at day 60 was put down to recipient T cells and intrathymic progenitors that had survived conditioning. About two months after transplant, the apparently early recovery of alphabetaT-cell counts reportedly depended on just several hundred clones that had expanded rapidly and came from non-depleted graft cells.

According to the germline V gene (reference sequence), CDR1 reads DFQATT and CDR2 reads SNEGSKA. V is clipped by 7 bases and J by 5 bases, and the sequence between their germline boundaries is 12 bases long. The CDR3 spans 12 residues, from the cysteine through the phenylalanine. The sequence is cut down to CDR3 DNA, 36 bases in frame from base 1. Library construction relied on PCR. TCRdb shows the sequencer as Illumina HiSeq 2500. TCR library preparation used molecular barcoding, with unique molecular identifiers applied to normalize quantification of the TCRbeta repertoire. The raw public reads went through TCRdb reprocessing: fastp at Q25, MiXCR clone calling, in-frame beta chains kept. Each CDR3 protein gets just one entry, which takes the most common genes and DNA from the rows behind it. This sample gives about 980,000 distinct CDR3 sequences in total; roughly 31% of them show up just once. The ten largest clones capture roughly 27% of the sample.

This sequence uses TRBV20-1 and TRBJ2-4; the D gene is perhaps TRBD1 or TRBD2, as each covers 6 bases. Here the sequenced sample was PBMCs, mostly from graft donor cells, taken 360 days after TCRalphabeta/CD19-depleted stem cell transplant. The TCR originated in a boy younger than two who had a stem cell transplant for SCID, so the T cells may come from the graft donor. The CDR3 protein is CSGGTTENIQYF. The nucleotide sequence reads TGCAGTGGCGGGACAACCGAAAACATTCAGTACTTC.